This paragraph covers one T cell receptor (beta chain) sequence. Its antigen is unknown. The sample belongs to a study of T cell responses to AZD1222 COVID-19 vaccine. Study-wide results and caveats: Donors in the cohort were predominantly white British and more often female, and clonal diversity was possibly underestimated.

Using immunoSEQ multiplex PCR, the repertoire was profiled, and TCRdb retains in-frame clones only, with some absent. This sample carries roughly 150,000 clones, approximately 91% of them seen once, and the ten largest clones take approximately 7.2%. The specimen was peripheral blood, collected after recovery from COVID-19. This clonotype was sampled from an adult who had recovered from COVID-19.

CDR3 in amino acids: CASSPRTRSTDTQYF. CDR3 sequence (DNA): TGTGCCAGCAGCCCCCGGACTAGAAGCACAGATACGCAGTATTTT. V usage is TRBV21-1 and J usage is TRBJ2-3; TRBD2, as called in the table, went unchecked against the DNA. TRBV21-1 is deemed a pseudogene. This CDR3 has 15 amino acids.